The 6 T cell receptor beta chains below all came from one sample that was sequenced in a study of blood T cell repertoires in COVID-19. Data came from immunoSEQ multiplex PCR; TCRdb stores just in-frame clones and leaves some out. The sample includes hundreds of thousands of clones, over 80% of them seen just once. Sequencing was performed on peripheral blood. These receptors all come from a woman aged 40-49 years who had recovered from COVID-19.

The chain employs TRBV2 and TRBJ1-1; unclear D gene. Per germline, CDR1 SNHLY and CDR2 FYNNEI. This CDR3 spans 16 amino acids. Trimming removed 3 bases at V and 1 base at J, with 15 bases between. Here the CDR3 reads CASSDYSKNWNTEAFF. The CDR3, as DNA: TGTGCCAGCAGTGACTACTCCAAAAATTGGAACACTGAAGCTTTCTTT.

The J gene is TRBJ2-7, the V gene TRBV30, with a tentative D call TRBD1 (6 bases). The CDR3 has 18 amino acids. V lost 0 bases and J lost 2, with 23 bases in between. The germline V gene has CDR1 GTSNPN and CDR2 SVGIG (reference sequence). The CDR3 reads CAWSVRRLRGLTAYEQYF. CDR3 bases: TGTGCCTGGAGTGTGAGGAGGCTCAGGGGATTGACAGCCTACGAGCAGTACTTC. The full variable domain, completed using reference TRBV30 and TRBJ2-7, is SQTIHQWPATLVQPVGSPLSLECTVEGTSNPNLYWYRQAAGRGLQLLFYSVGIGQISSEVPQNLSASRPQDRQFILSSKKLLLSDSGFYLCAWSVRRLRGLTAYEQYFGPGTRLTVT.

This clone was seen a single time. This chain joins TRBV12-3 or TRBV12-4 and TRBJ1-1; TRBD1 might be the D (6 bases). This CDR3 has 13 amino acids. V gave up 8 bases and J gave up 6 bases, with 16 bases separating them. This CDR3 reads CASRFGRGPEAFF. The CDR3 region has the DNA TGTGCCAGCCGATTTGGCAGGGGCCCTGAAGCTTTCTTT.

The genes are TRBV6-5 and TRBJ2-7; 9 positions agree with TRBD2. The J segment lost 3 bases and the V segment lost 7 bases, leaving 10 bases of the junction unmatched. Germline V CDR1 and CDR2: MNHEY, SVGAGI. This CDR3 comprises 15 residues. CDR3 loop: CASTRSSGAVYEQYF. In DNA, the CDR3 is TGTGCCAGCACCAGATCTAGCGGGGCCGTCTACGAGCAGTACTTC.

J is TRBJ2-2 and V is TRBV12-5, with 7 positions matching TRBD1. The CDR3 totals 16 residues. Per the germline V gene, CDR1 is LGHNT and CDR2 is FRNRAP. The trim removed 3 bases at V and 3 bases at J, leaving 7 bases unmatched. CDR3 region: CASGFNPGQHTGELFF. CDR3 nucleotide sequence: TGTGCTAGTGGTTTCAACCCGGGACAGCACACCGGGGAGCTGTTTTTT. The variable domain in full, with the rest retrieved from reference TRBV12-5 and TRBJ2-2, is DARVTQTPRHKVTEMGQEVTMRCQPILGHNTVFWYRQTMMQGLELLAYFRNRAPLDDSGMPKDRFSAEMPDATLATLKIQPSEPRDSAVYFCASGFNPGQHTGELFFGEGSRLTVL.

The rearrangement links TRBV9 to TRBJ1-4, with 7 bases matching TRBD1. J lost 10 bases, V lost 4 bases, and 7 bases had no gene match. Per germline, CDR1 SGDLS and CDR2 YYNGEE. CDR3 length equals 13 residues. CDR3 DNA sequence: TGTGCCAGCAGCCCCGGGACAGTGGGAAAACTGTTTTTT. It encodes CASSPGTVGKLFF.